The 12 T cell receptor beta chains in this list originate from one sample, sequenced in a study of cytomegalovirus exposure and HLA in healthy donors. Vbeta (60) and Jbeta (13) primers were used in the PCR. The repertoire was sequenced with immunoSEQ multiplex PCR; TCRdb's copy has only in-frame clones and lacks some. In the table there are tens of thousands of clones, 70% to 85% of which are singletons. Source material: PBMCs. These receptors were obtained from a human donor in good health.

CDR3 coding DNA: TGTGCCAGTGACAGGGGGAATCAGCCCCAGCATTTT. Encoded protein: CASDRGNQPQHF. This chain uses TRBV6-6 with TRBJ1-5; TRBD1 matches 9 bases. CDR1 MNHNY and CDR2 SVGAGI come from the germline V gene (reference sequence). CDR3 length: 12 residues. V lost 9 bases, J lost 4 bases, and 1 base stayed unmatched.

The chain carries TRBV4-1 and TRBJ2-3; TRBD1 is a possible D gene (6 bases). There are 15 residues in the CDR3. Trimming took 4 bases from V and 4 from J, leaving 15 bases between them. The germline V gene has CDR1 MGHRA and CDR2 YSYEKL. The CDR3 DNA is TGCGCCAGCAGCCTCGAACCAGGGGAGTCAGATACGCAGTATTTT. Translation: CASSLEPGESDTQYF.

The V and J genes are TRBV5-1 and TRBJ2-7; tentative D call: TRBD1 (5 bases). V lost 3 bases and J 0 bases, leaving 10 bases between the germline ends. This CDR3 is 14 amino acids long. Per germline, CDR1 SGHRS and CDR2 YFSETQ. CDR3 residues: CASSSRQSSYEQYF. CDR3 in DNA: TGCGCCAGCAGCTCTCGACAGAGCTCCTACGAGCAGTACTTC.

The chain joins TRBV7-6 to TRBJ2-5; TRBD1 matches at 10 bases. V dropped 5 bases and J dropped 5; count of bases not matched to a gene: 8. This CDR3 is 15 amino acids long. Germline assignment: CDR1 SGHVS and CDR2 FNYEAQ. The CDR3 DNA sequence: TGTGCCAGCAGCCCTGTAAGGACAGGGGGGGAGACCCAGTACTTC. It encodes CASSPVRTGGETQYF.

This chain uses TRBV29-1 with TRBJ2-3; 8 nucleotides match TRBD1. The trim removed 7 bases at V and 1 base at J, leaving 7 bases unmatched. The CDR3 spans 14 residues. CDR1 and CDR2 (germline): SQVTM, ANQGSEA. The CDR3 region is CSAPGQGRTDTQYF. The CDR3 region has the DNA TGCAGCGCACCTGGACAGGGACGCACAGATACGCAGTATTTT.

The CDR3 DNA sequence: TGTGCCAGCAGCCCTGTTGGATTACCCTGTCCAGGGTACTTC. Translating it yields CASSPVGLPCPGYF. V gene TRBV21-1 combines with J gene TRBJ2-7; no check of the table's D call, TRBD1, against the DNA was made. TRBV21-1 constitutes a pseudogene. This CDR3 spans 14 amino acids.

The V and J genes are TRBV28 and TRBJ2-3; 8 positions match TRBD2. Germline loops: CDR1 MDHEN, CDR2 SYDVKM. V lost 4 bases, J lost 3 bases, and 6 bases stayed unmatched. This CDR3 spans 15 amino acids. CDR3 DNA sequence: TGTGCCAGCAGTTCGACGGGACTAGGGACAGATACGCAGTATTTT. This gives the protein CASSSTGLGTDTQYF.

This clone was seen a few times. The J gene is TRBJ2-1, the V gene TRBV7-7, with D possibly being TRBD2 (5 bases). Trimming left V 1 base short and J 0 bases short, with 13 bases between. Germline CDR1 and CDR2: SSHAT and FNYEAQ (reference sequence). There are 17 residues in the CDR3. The CDR3 nucleotides are TGTGCCAGCAGCTTAGGGACTTCACGAAGCTCCTACAATGAGCAGTTCTTC. Translated: CASSLGTSRSSYNEQFF.

The chain carries TRBV10-3 and TRBJ1-2, with D unclear. V was shortened by 3 bases and J by 2 bases, with 13 bases between the two germline ends. Germline CDR1 reads ENHRY; CDR2 reads SYGVKD. The CDR3 consists of 15 residues. The CDR3 bases are TGTGCCATCAGTGAAAATGCGATTCCAAACTATGGCTACACCTTC. The encoded protein is CAISENAIPNYGYTF.

This chain links TRBV6-4 with TRBJ2-2, with D tentatively TRBD1 (6 bases). V lost 6 bases to trimming and J lost 4 bases, with 12 bases between them. The germline V gene encodes CDR1 MRHNA and CDR2 SNTAGT. The CDR3 sequence is 14 residues long. CDR3 DNA: TGTGCCAGCAGAATCACAGGGAGCACCGGGGAGCTGTTTTTT. Translation: CASRITGSTGELFF.

The chain employs TRBV5-6 and TRBJ2-5; a weak D match, TRBD1 (6 bases). Trimming took off 3 bases at V and 5 bases at J, with 17 bases between the two ends. The CDR3 has 15 amino acids. Germline CDR1 reads SGHDT; CDR2 reads YYEEEE. CDR3 in DNA: TGTGCCAGCAGCTCGATGACAGGTCGTTGGGAGACCCAGTACTTC. Translating it yields CASSSMTGRWETQYF.

The genes are TRBV19 and TRBJ1-5; 9 bases line up with TRBD1. Germline CDR1 reads LNHDA; CDR2 reads SQIVND (reference sequence). Trimming removed 6 bases from V and 6 bases from J; junction bases left unmatched: 6. This CDR3 is 14 amino acids long. The CDR3 reads CASSPGQGFQPQHF. The CDR3 nucleotides read TGTGCCAGTAGCCCGGGACAGGGCTTTCAGCCCCAGCATTTT.